One sample yielded the 30 T cell receptor beta chains listed below, sequenced in a study of Graves' ophthalmopathy and Graves' hyperthyroidism. Beta-chain TCR CDR3 regions were amplified from RNA transcripts. Investigators did first-round RT-PCR with HTBI primers, then second-round multiplex PCR. TCRdb redid the calling of the multiplex PCR reads with MiXCR, one entry per CDR3 protein. The data show approximately 640,000 distinct CDR3 sequences, with about two fifths seen just once and over 2.5% held by the top ten. Source material: peripheral blood. The receptors shown here come from an adult man with Graves' ophthalmopathy.

At least ten counts were recorded for this clonotype. The chain combines TRBV7-2 with TRBJ2-5, with 8 bases lining up with TRBD2. Germline CDR1 and CDR2: SGHTA and FQGNSA. The CDR3 is made up of 16 amino acids. Germline trimming cut 5 bases from V and 1 base from J; bases unmatched to any gene: 9. In nucleotides, the CDR3 is TGTGCCAGCAGCCGTACTAGCGGCGTGGGCCAAGAGACCCAGTACTTC. This gives the protein CASSRTSGVGQETQYF.

Regarding this clonotype: This clone may be a read error of a much larger clone one base away. The gene calls are TRBV20-1 and TRBJ1-4; D is perhaps TRBD1 (5 bases). Per the germline V gene, CDR1 is DFQATT and CDR2 is SNEGSKA (reference sequence). The CDR3 contains 14 residues. Trimming took off 6 bases at V and 8 bases at J, with 19 bases between the two ends. The CDR3 region is CSAKGATREEKLFF. CDR3 DNA: TGCAGTGCGAAAGGGGCGACCAGAGAGGAAAAACTGTTTTTT.

Note on this clonotype: One junction end disagrees with the germline gene, perhaps due to a read error. This rearrangement joins TRBV7-9 to TRBJ2-2; a weak D match, TRBD1 (6 bases). The germline V gene has CDR1 SEHNR and CDR2 FQNEAQ (reference sequence). The CDR3 spans 15 residues. The CDR3 DNA sequence: TGTGCCAGCGGCTTAGTACAGGGTAACACCGGGGAGCTGTTTTTT. Translating gives CASGLVQGNTGELFF.

Ten or more counts support this clonotype. The chain carries TRBV20-1 and TRBJ2-7, with TRBD2 identical over 13 bases. J gave up 6 bases and V 1 base, and 0 bases lay outside the gene matches. CDR1 is DFQATT, CDR2 SNEGSKA, per germline (reference sequence). The CDR3 is made up of 13 amino acids. The CDR3 here is CSARGLAGGEQYF. CDR3 DNA: TGCAGTGCTAGAGGACTAGCGGGAGGCGAGCAGTACTTC.

The table lists this clonotype with a count of one. The chain couples TRBV10-3 to TRBJ2-7; D is possibly TRBD2 (5 bases). This CDR3 is 13 amino acids long. V dropped 10 bases and J dropped 1 base, with 14 bases sitting between them. Germline V gives CDR1 ENHRY, CDR2 SYGVKD. The CDR3 DNA follows: TGTGCCAGCAAATTCCGGGGATCCTACGAGCAGTACTTC. Protein sequence: CASKFRGSYEQYF.

This clonotype was seen ten or more times. V gene TRBV5-1 combines with J gene TRBJ1-4; D is uncertain. V was clipped by 5 bases and J by 0 bases, with 14 bases between them. The CDR3 runs 16 residues. CDR1 SGHRS and CDR2 YFSETQ come from the germline V gene. CDR3 sequence: CASRSRPIATNEKLFF. The CDR3 DNA follows: TGCGCCAGCAGGTCGCGGCCCATTGCAACTAATGAAAAACTGTTTTTT.

This clonotype was recorded at least ten times. CDR3 region: CSVVGGDYGYTF. In DNA, the CDR3 is TGCAGCGTTGTTGGGGGCGATTATGGCTACACCTTC. The V and J genes are TRBV29-1 and TRBJ1-2; D is perhaps TRBD1 (6 bases). Germline V gene lookup returns CDR1 SQVTM and CDR2 ANQGSEA. CDR3 length: 12 residues. Trimming took off 4 bases at V and 5 bases at J, with 11 bases between the two ends.

This clonotype came up many times. This rearrangement joins TRBV7-8 to TRBJ2-7, with D unclear. Germline values: CDR1 SGHVS, CDR2 FQNEAQ. The CDR3 runs to 15 residues. V was cut by 1 base and J by 4 bases, with 14 bases left in between. CDR3 sequence: CASSLVAAVGYEQYF. The CDR3 DNA sequence: TGTGCCAGCAGCTTAGTCGCGGCCGTGGGGTACGAGCAGTACTTC.

This clonotype was detected only a few times. V usage is TRBV13 and J usage is TRBJ1-2; D call uncertain. The CDR3 consists of 13 residues. Germline V gene sequence: CDR1 PRHDT, CDR2 FYEKMQ (reference sequence). Trimming stripped 5 bases from V and 2 bases from J, with 9 bases between. The CDR3 DNA sequence: TGTGCCAGCAGCCCCCCCGTGAACTATGGCTACACCTTC. The encoded protein is CASSPPVNYGYTF. The full variable domain, in which reference TRBV13 and TRBJ1-2 provide the parts outside the CDR3, is AAGVIQSPRHLIKEKRETATLKCYPIPRHDTVYWYQQGPGQDPQFLISFYEKMQSDKGSIPDRFSAQQFSDYHSELNMSSLELGDSALYFCASSPPVNYGYTFGSGTRLTVV.

This clonotype occurred a few times. The genes are TRBV7-8 and TRBJ1-4, with D perhaps matching TRBD1 (6 bases). The length of the CDR3 is 15 residues. Germline lookup yields CDR1 SGHVS and CDR2 FQNEAQ. The V gene lost 2 bases and the J gene lost 8 bases, with 15 bases spanning the gap. The CDR3 DNA sequence: TGTGCCAGCAGCTTAAGGCCAGGGGCTGGAGAAAAACTGTTTTTT. It translates to CASSLRPGAGEKLFF.

In its sample, this clonotype was seen a few times. The genes are TRBV6-1 and TRBJ2-5; TRBD2 aligns across 8 bases. V trimming: 6 bases; J trimming: 2 bases; junction bases outside the gene matches: 14. Per germline, CDR1 MNHNS and CDR2 SASEGT. CDR3 length equals 17 residues. CDR3: CASSQDLRGALQETQYF. The CDR3 bases are TGTGCCAGCAGCCAAGACTTGCGGGGGGCCCTACAAGAGACCCAGTACTTC.

This clonotype was observed many times. The CDR3 protein is CASSGTRFETQYF. Here the CDR3 DNA reads TGTGCCAGCAGTGGGACTAGATTCGAGACCCAGTACTTC. This rearrangement joins TRBV2 to TRBJ2-5; 7 bases agree with TRBD2. Germline V gives CDR1 SNHLY, CDR2 FYNNEI. The CDR3 is 13 amino acids. The trim removed 4 bases at V and 5 bases at J, leaving 4 bases unmatched. The full variable domain, rest sourced from reference TRBV2 and TRBJ2-5, is EPEVTQTPSHQVTQMGQEVILRCVPISNHLYFYWYRQILGQKVEFLVSFYNNEISEKSEIFDDQFSVERPDGSNFTLKIRSTKLEDSAMYFCASSGTRFETQYFGPGTRLLVL.

This clonotype has a count of ten or more. The chain links TRBV19 to TRBJ2-7; possibly TRBD2 for D (6 bases). The CDR3 is 14 amino acids. V was pared by 6 bases and J by 0 bases, with 12 bases between. Germline lookup yields CDR1 LNHDA and CDR2 SQIVND (reference sequence). DNA for the CDR3: TGTGCCAGTAGCAGGGACTGGACCTCCTACGAGCAGTACTTC. This sequence encodes CASSRDWTSYEQYF.

V and J are TRBV5-5 and TRBJ2-7, with D maybe TRBD2 (6 bases). V gave up 4 bases and J gave up 7 bases, with 15 bases separating them. Germline V lookup: CDR1 SGHKS, CDR2 YYEKEE (reference sequence). The CDR3 runs 13 residues. This CDR3 is CASSRDSWGEQYF. In DNA, the CDR3 is TGTGCCAGCAGCAGGGACTCCTGGGGGGAGCAGTACTTC.

This rearrangement joins TRBV10-3 to TRBJ2-2, with D hard to call. The CDR3 consists of 14 residues. Germline loops: CDR1 ENHRY, CDR2 SYGVKD. Between the trimmed V and J ends, which lost 5 bases and 5 bases, there was a span of 12 bases. CDR3 DNA sequence: TGTGCCATCAGTTATAAAGTGGAGACCGGGGAGCTGTTTTTT. The encoded protein is CAISYKVETGELFF.

This clonotype was picked up many times. The chain joins TRBV20-1 to TRBJ1-1; D gene unclear. The CDR3 extends over 13 amino acids. Per germline, CDR1 DFQATT and CDR2 SNEGSKA (reference sequence). V was trimmed by 3 bases and J by 0 bases, leaving 8 bases between them. CDR3 in amino acids: CSASPDLNTEAFF. The CDR3, as DNA: TGCAGTGCTAGCCCGGACCTGAACACTGAAGCTTTCTTT.

Worth noting for this clonotype: At one end, the junction sequence differs from germline, possibly due to a read error. As DNA, the CDR3 is TGCGGTGCTAGGGAAATACAGGGAGAAGAGACCCAGTACTTC. It encodes CGAREIQGEETQYF. The rearrangement joins TRBV20-1 to TRBJ2-5, with D possibly TRBD1 on 6 matching bases. Germline V gene data show CDR1 as DFQATT and CDR2 as SNEGSKA (reference sequence). CDR3 length: 14 amino acids.

Here the CDR3 DNA reads TGTGCCAGCAGCCTGAATCTAGCGTACAATGAGCAGTTCTTC. Encoded protein: CASSLNLAYNEQFF. This rearrangement joins TRBV7-2 to TRBJ2-7; a weak D match, TRBD2 (6 bases). The tail of the sequence fits TRBJ2-1 better, so the J call may be wrong. The CDR3 contains 14 residues. Germline values: CDR1 SGHTA, CDR2 FQGNSA.

This clonotype appeared a few times. This chain links TRBV5-1 with TRBJ2-5, with 13 bases matching TRBD2. The J segment lost 4 bases and the V segment lost 0 bases, leaving 6 bases of the junction unmatched. This CDR3 spans 17 amino acids. CDR1 and CDR2 from the germline V gene are SGHRS and YFSETQ. The chain's CDR3 is CASSLVGLAGALETQYF. CDR3 nucleotides: TGCGCCAGCAGCTTGGTTGGACTAGCGGGGGCCCTAGAGACCCAGTACTTC. The entire variable domain, with the rest obtained from reference TRBV5-1 and TRBJ2-5, is as follows: KAGVTQTPRYLIKTRGQQVTLSCSPISGHRSVSWYQQTPGQGLQFLFEYFSETQRNKGNFPGRFSGRQFSNSRSEMNVSTLELGDSALYLCASSLVGLAGALETQYFGPGTRLLVL.

On this clonotype: A read error is possible here, since a much larger clone lies one base away. The missing conserved phenylalanine or tryptophan at the end of this CDR3 makes a read error likely. V is TRBV5-6 and J is TRBJ2-7; TRBD2 is a possible D gene (5 bases). The germline V gene has CDR1 SGHDT and CDR2 YYEEEE. Trimming stripped 1 base from V and 3 bases from J, with 11 bases between. CDR3 length: 14 residues. CDR3 coding DNA: TGTGCCAGCAGCTTGCCGGGGATTAACTACGAGCAGTACTGC. Residues: CASSLPGINYEQYC.

The CDR3 reads CASGFPTGQENTGELFF. CDR3 bases: TGTGCTAGTGGATTCCCCACGGGACAGGAAAACACCGGGGAGCTGTTTTTT. The V gene is TRBV12-5, the J gene TRBJ2-2; 8 nucleotides match TRBD1. In germline, CDR1 is LGHNT, CDR2 FRNRAP. The CDR3 contains 17 residues. Trimming took 6 bases from V and 2 from J; bases not matched to a gene: 11. Full variable domain (rest looked up from reference TRBV12-5 and TRBJ2-2): DARVTQTPRHKVTEMGQEVTMRCQPILGHNTVFWYRQTMMQGLELLAYFRNRAPLDDSGMPKDRFSAEMPDATLATLKIQPSEPRDSAVYFCASGFPTGQENTGELFFGEGSRLTVL.

To note about this clonotype: This clone may be a read error of a much larger clone one base away. As the CDR3 is not closed by the conserved phenylalanine or tryptophan, this likely results from a read error. The chain recombines TRBV10-2 with TRBJ2-7; tentative D call: TRBD1 (5 bases). CDR3 length: 14 residues. Trimming stripped 3 bases from V and 3 bases from J, with 12 bases between. Germline V lookup: CDR1 WSHSY, CDR2 SAAADI. CDR3 residues: CASSEFQGGYEQYL. CDR3 DNA: TGCGCCAGCAGTGAATTTCAGGGCGGCTACGAGCAGTACCTC.

V usage is TRBV20-1 and J usage is TRBJ1-3; maybe TRBD1 (6 bases). This CDR3 has 14 amino acids. Trimming removed 3 bases from V and 4 bases from J, with 13 bases in between. CDR1 is DFQATT, CDR2 SNEGSKA, per germline (reference sequence). CDR3 sequence: CSASLWGHGNTIYF. The CDR3 nucleotides are TGCAGTGCTAGCTTATGGGGGCACGGAAACACCATATATTTT.

This chain links TRBV29-1 with TRBJ2-7, with 9 bases aligning to TRBD2. Germline V CDR1 and CDR2: SQVTM, ANQGSEA. V lost 4 bases, J lost 5 bases, and 9 bases stayed unmatched. The CDR3 extends over 14 amino acids. CDR3 protein: CSVGRLAGVHEQYF. CDR3 sequence (DNA): TGCAGCGTTGGTCGGTTAGCGGGGGTCCACGAGCAGTACTTC.

Remarks on this clonotype: This CDR3 fails to terminate in the conserved phenylalanine or tryptophan, so it likely reflects a read error. The CDR3 here is CSAKSGFKTYEQYL. CDR3 DNA: TGCAGTGCTAAGTCCGGCTTCAAGACCTACGAGCAGTACCTC. The chain carries TRBV20-1 and TRBJ2-7; no clear D. The V end lost 4 bases, the J end lost 2 bases, and 15 bases lay between the germline ends. CDR1 is DFQATT and CDR2 is SNEGSKA in the germline V gene (reference sequence). This CDR3 has 14 amino acids.

The chain couples TRBV20-1 to TRBJ2-5; 12 nucleotides agree with TRBD2. V dropped 4 bases and J dropped 2; count of bases not matched to a gene: 5. The V gene's germline CDR1 is DFQATT and CDR2 SNEGSKA (reference sequence). The CDR3 spans 15 residues. The CDR3 coding sequence is TGCAGTGCTACCGGACTAGCGGGGACTCAAGAGACCCAGTACTTC. Protein sequence: CSATGLAGTQETQYF.

CDR3 DNA sequence: TGTGCCAGCAGCCAAGAAGTTGCGGAACCAGCCTACGAGCAGTACTTC. Amino acid sequence: CASSQEVAEPAYEQYF. The gene calls are TRBV9 and TRBJ2-7; D gene ambiguous. Between the trimmed V and J ends, which lost 4 bases and 2 bases, there was a span of 19 bases. This CDR3 has 16 amino acids. The germline V gene encodes CDR1 SGDLS and CDR2 YYNGEE.

V usage is TRBV5-5 and J usage is TRBJ2-7, with TRBD2 identical over 7 bases. V shed 4 bases, J shed 7 bases, and the junction held 14 bases outside the gene matches. CDR1 and CDR2 from the germline V gene are SGHKS and YYEKEE (reference sequence). There are 15 residues in the CDR3. The DNA for the CDR3 is TGTGCCAGCAGCCAAGATTTGGGCGGGAGATGGGAGCAGTACTTC. The encoded protein is CASSQDLGGRWEQYF.

The chain combines TRBV2 with TRBJ2-7, with D perhaps being TRBD1 or TRBD2 (5 bases each). The ends were cut back, 6 bases at V and 6 bases at J, with 15 bases in the middle. This CDR3 has 13 residues. The V gene's germline CDR1 is SNHLY and CDR2 FYNNEI. In DNA, the CDR3 is TGTGCCAGCAGGAGGGGCCAGGGCTGCGAGCAGTACTTC. This gives the protein CASRRGQGCEQYF. Supplemented by reference TRBV2 and TRBJ2-7, the full variable domain reads EPEVTQTPSHQVTQMGQEVILRCVPISNHLYFYWYRQILGQKVEFLVSFYNNEISEKSEIFDDQFSVERPDGSNFTLKIRSTKLEDSAMYFCASRRGQGCEQYFGPGTRLTVT.

The rearrangement links TRBV4-1 to TRBJ2-7; D is uncertain. Germline V lookup: CDR1 MGHRA, CDR2 YSYEKL. Trimming cost V 1 base and J 5 bases, with 9 bases left between them. The CDR3 consists of 13 residues. The DNA for the CDR3 is TGCGCCAGCAGCCAAGTAAGAGGTAACGAGCAGTACTTC. Protein product: CASSQVRGNEQYF.